Shown below are 24 T cell receptor beta chains from a single sample sequenced in a study of CD8 T cells in ankylosing spondylitis. TCRdb re-called the 5' RACE reads through MiXCR, storing one row per CDR3 protein. The sample carries about 320,000 distinct CDR3 sequences, around a tenth recorded once. Sequenced input: blood, either unsorted or a sorted T cell fraction (not recorded which). These receptors were obtained from a female donor with ankylosing spondylitis or in good health (not recorded which).

The V and J genes are TRBV7-2 and TRBJ2-2; tentatively, D is TRBD1 or TRBD2 (5 bases each). Germline lookup yields CDR1 SGHTA and CDR2 FQGNSA. The CDR3 spans 17 residues. With 4 bases removed from V and 7 bases from J, the gap between germline ends came to 22 bases. The CDR3 is CASSYHGRPRGVGELFF. The CDR3, as DNA: TGTGCCAGCAGCTACCACGGGCGGCCCCGAGGGGTCGGGGAGCTGTTTTTT.

This chain links TRBV20-1 with TRBJ2-1; 7 positions match TRBD2. The germline V gene has CDR1 DFQATT and CDR2 SNEGSKA (reference sequence). After removal of 4 bases from V and 0 bases from J, the junction contained 6 bases not matched to a gene. This CDR3 is built from 15 residues. The CDR3 sequence is CSAKSPGGSYNEQFF. CDR3 DNA sequence: TGCAGTGCTAAGAGCCCGGGGGGCTCCTACAATGAGCAGTTCTTC.

This clonotype has ten or more counts. The chain combines TRBV5-6 with TRBJ1-2; 7 bases line up with TRBD1. This CDR3 region has 15 residues. Unmatched junction bases numbered 5, after V lost 1 base and J lost 2 bases. Germline assignment: CDR1 SGHDT and CDR2 YYEEEE. CDR3 in amino acids: CASSLFGQANYGYTF. CDR3 DNA: TGTGCCAGCAGCTTGTTTGGACAGGCGAACTATGGCTACACCTTC.

A few counts support this clonotype. The V call is TRBV27, the J call TRBJ2-1; D is unresolved. Germline V gene sequence: CDR1 MNHEY, CDR2 SMNVEV (reference sequence). The CDR3 consists of 13 residues. Trimming took off 0 bases at V and 6 bases at J, with 6 bases between the two ends. CDR3 coding DNA: TGTGCCAGCAGTTTATCGAACTCCAATGAGCAGTTCTTC. Its translation is CASSLSNSNEQFF.

This clonotype was picked up many times. This rearrangement joins TRBV12-3 or TRBV12-4 to TRBJ1-1, with D maybe TRBD1 (6 bases). Between the trimmed V and J ends, which lost 6 bases and 3 bases, there was a span of 8 bases. The CDR3 is made up of 12 amino acids. This CDR3 reads CASSRGYTEAFF. The CDR3 DNA is TGTGCCAGCAGCAGGGGCTACACTGAAGCTTTCTTT.

This clonotype was found many times. The V gene is TRBV29-1, the J gene TRBJ2-3; 8 bases align to TRBD2. The ends lost 6 bases at V and 5 bases at J; junction bases unmatched: 13. The germline CDR1 and CDR2 sequences are SQVTM and ANQGSEA. This CDR3 has 15 amino acids. Here the CDR3 DNA reads TGCAGCGTCGTTAATGCGCGGGGGGCAGGAGATACGCAGTATTTT. The encoded protein is CSVVNARGAGDTQYF.

This clonotype was recorded once. The chain employs TRBV12-3 or TRBV12-4 and TRBJ1-3; D is uncertain. The CDR3 extends over 14 amino acids. Trimming cost V 6 bases and J 2 bases, with 11 bases left between them. In DNA form, the CDR3 reads TGTGCCAGCAGCTATGGACTCACTGGAAACACCATATATTTT. Encoded protein: CASSYGLTGNTIYF.

This clonotype was seen repeatedly, ten times or more. This chain joins TRBV20-1 and TRBJ2-3; 7 bases match TRBD1. V was clipped by 4 bases and J by 2 bases; unmatched bases: 15. The CDR3 is 17 amino acids. From germline, CDR1 is DFQATT and CDR2 SNEGSKA (reference sequence). Here the CDR3 DNA reads TGCAGTGCTAAAAAGTACAAGACAGGGTGGGCCACAGATACGCAGTATTTT. Translating gives CSAKKYKTGWATDTQYF.

This clonotype was recorded at least ten times. The CDR3 protein is CASKVADINTGELFF. CDR3 nucleotide sequence: TGTGCCAGCAAGGTGGCGGACATCAACACCGGGGAGCTGTTTTTT. The chain combines TRBV7-9 with TRBJ2-2; D is possibly TRBD1 (5 bases). The germline V and J ends were trimmed by 7 bases and 2 bases, with 14 bases remaining between them. The CDR3 consists of 15 residues. The germline gives CDR1 SEHNR, CDR2 FQNEAQ (reference sequence).

This clonotype was counted at least ten times. The chain links TRBV5-5 to TRBJ1-1, with D perhaps TRBD1 (6 bases). Trimming stripped 4 bases from V and 1 base from J, with 17 bases between. Germline assignment: CDR1 SGHKS and CDR2 YYEKEE (reference sequence). The CDR3 contains 16 residues. CDR3 amino acids: CASSRTLQGPNTEAFF. The CDR3 DNA sequence: TGTGCCAGCAGCCGTACCCTTCAGGGGCCGAACACTGAAGCTTTCTTT.

This clonotype appeared many times. The genes are TRBV12-3 or TRBV12-4 and TRBJ2-7, with 9 positions matching TRBD2. CDR3 length equals 15 residues. With 4 bases clipped from V and 2 bases from J, the junction kept 6 bases outside the gene matches. CDR3 DNA: TGTGCCAGCAGTTCCCGTAGCGGGAGAGCCTACGAGCAGTACTTC. Protein: CASSSRSGRAYEQYF.

The chain's CDR3 is CSAKLQPGLADEQYF. CDR3 bases: TGCAGTGCTAAGCTGCAACCGGGACTAGCGGACGAGCAGTACTTC. The V call is TRBV20-1, the J call TRBJ2-7; 11 bases are shared with TRBD2. This CDR3 has 15 amino acids. J lost 5 bases, V lost 4 bases, and 10 bases had no gene match. The germline gives CDR1 DFQATT, CDR2 SNEGSKA (reference sequence).

This clonotype has a count of ten or more. V is TRBV7-9 and J is TRBJ1-5; no firm D call. Germline CDR1 SEHNR, CDR2 FQNEAQ (reference sequence). V was pared by 2 bases and J by 9 bases, with 8 bases between. The CDR3 covers 12 residues. The CDR3 nucleotides read TGTGCCAGCAGCTTAATGGGTGGGCCCCAGCATTTT. Its translation: CASSLMGGPQHF.

This clonotype was counted ten times or more. This chain uses TRBV20-1 with TRBJ1-5; D gene ambiguous. The V gene's germline CDR1 is DFQATT and CDR2 SNEGSKA (reference sequence). The length of the CDR3 is 13 residues. V was shortened by 3 bases and J by 5 bases, with 11 bases between the two germline ends. DNA for the CDR3: TGCAGTGCTAGTAAGGGTATGCATCAGCCCCAGCATTTT. As protein: CSASKGMHQPQHF.

The sample holds many counts of this clonotype. V gene TRBV20-1 combines with J gene TRBJ2-1, with 11 positions matching TRBD2. Trimming removed 4 bases from V and 8 bases from J; junction bases left unmatched: 13. Per the germline V gene, CDR1 is DFQATT and CDR2 is SNEGSKA (reference sequence). The CDR3 has 16 amino acids. CDR3 DNA: TGCAGTGCTATCTTAATGACTAGCGGGGTCGGGGATGAGCAGTTCTTC. Its protein is CSAILMTSGVGDEQFF.

This clonotype was observed at least ten times. The rearrangement joins TRBV25-1 to TRBJ2-2, with 8 bases lining up with TRBD1. J was trimmed by 1 base and V by 8 bases; bases with no gene match: 6. The CDR3 is 15 residues long. Germline V CDR1 and CDR2: MGHDK, SYGVNS. CDR3 nucleotide sequence: TGTGCCAGCCGGACAGGGCGTCGGAACACCGGGGAGCTGTTTTTT. Its translation: CASRTGRRNTGELFF.

V usage is TRBV28 and J usage is TRBJ1-1, with 7 bases lining up with TRBD1. The germline V gene has CDR1 MDHEN and CDR2 SYDVKM. After removal of 7 bases from V and 7 bases from J, the junction contained 12 bases not matched to a gene. The CDR3 extends over 14 amino acids. The CDR3 sequence: CASTGVLWDSEAFF. The CDR3 DNA reads as TGTGCCAGCACGGGTGTACTTTGGGACAGTGAAGCTTTCTTT.

This clonotype was seen repeatedly, ten times or more. This rearrangement joins TRBV6-2 or TRBV6-3 to TRBJ2-4; D call uncertain. Germline V gene lookup returns CDR1 MNHEY and CDR2 SVGEGT. V was cut by 8 bases and J by 6 bases, with 14 bases left in between. CDR3 length: 13 residues. The CDR3 loop reads CASSESPRNIQYF. CDR3 DNA sequence: TGTGCCAGCTCGGAGTCTCCGAGAAACATTCAGTACTTC.

This clonotype was recorded many times. The chain couples TRBV25-1 to TRBJ2-7; 7 nucleotides line up with TRBD1. The germline V gene encodes CDR1 MGHDK and CDR2 SYGVNS. Trimming took 8 bases from V and 7 from J; bases not matched to a gene: 8. This CDR3 region has 12 residues. Here the CDR3 reads CASQTGSREQYF. DNA of the CDR3: TGTGCCAGCCAGACAGGGTCGCGTGAGCAGTACTTC.

This clonotype has just a few counts. The CDR3 bases are TGTGCCAGCAGTGTCTACAGGGGGCTGAACACTGAAGCTTTCTTT. This encodes CASSVYRGLNTEAFF. This sequence joins TRBV27 and TRBJ1-1; TRBD1 agrees at 9 bases. J lost 0 bases, V lost 5 bases, and 4 bases had no gene match. The germline gives CDR1 MNHEY, CDR2 SMNVEV (reference sequence). The CDR3 is made up of 15 amino acids.

The V call is TRBV7-9, the J call TRBJ1-5; D not certain. Trimming stripped 2 bases from V and 3 bases from J, with 11 bases between. Germline values: CDR1 SEHNR, CDR2 FQNEAQ (reference sequence). The length of the CDR3 is 15 residues. CDR3: CASSLNERLNQPQHF. CDR3 nucleotides: TGTGCCAGCAGCTTAAATGAGCGACTCAATCAGCCCCAGCATTTT. Filled out from reference TRBV7-9 and TRBJ1-5, the complete variable domain reads DTGVSQNPRHKITKRGQNVTFRCDPISEHNRLYWYRQTLGQGPEFLTYFQNEAQLEKSRLLSDRFSAERPKGSFSTLEIQRTEQGDSAMYLCASSLNERLNQPQHFGDGTRLSIL.

In its sample, this clonotype was seen many times. The chain carries TRBV11-2 and TRBJ2-5, with D possibly being TRBD2 (6 bases). V was cut by 0 bases and J by 3 bases, with 17 bases left in between. This CDR3 is built from 17 residues. Germline-derived CDR1 and CDR2 are SGHAT and FQNNGV. The CDR3, as DNA: TGTGCCAGCAGCTTAGAGAAGGCCATGGGACTTAAAGAGACCCAGTACTTC. It is translated as CASSLEKAMGLKETQYF.

This chain joins TRBV6-2 or TRBV6-3 and TRBJ2-1; D unresolved. The V gene's germline CDR1 is MNHEY and CDR2 SVGEGT. The V end lost 8 bases, the J end lost 5 bases, and 16 bases lay between the germline ends. This CDR3 region has 14 residues. The CDR3 bases are TGTGCCAGCCTAGAGCCCCGGGTTGACAATGAGCAGTTCTTC. Its translation is CASLEPRVDNEQFF.

The chain links TRBV5-5 to TRBJ2-2, with TRBD2 matching 7 bases. CDR1 and CDR2 (germline): SGHKS, YYEKEE (reference sequence). The V segment lost 7 bases and the J segment 2 bases; nucleotides outside the gene matches: 8. The CDR3 length is 15 residues. This chain's CDR3 is CASGRDYQNTGELFF. Here the CDR3 DNA reads TGTGCCAGCGGCCGGGACTACCAAAACACCGGGGAGCTGTTTTTT.